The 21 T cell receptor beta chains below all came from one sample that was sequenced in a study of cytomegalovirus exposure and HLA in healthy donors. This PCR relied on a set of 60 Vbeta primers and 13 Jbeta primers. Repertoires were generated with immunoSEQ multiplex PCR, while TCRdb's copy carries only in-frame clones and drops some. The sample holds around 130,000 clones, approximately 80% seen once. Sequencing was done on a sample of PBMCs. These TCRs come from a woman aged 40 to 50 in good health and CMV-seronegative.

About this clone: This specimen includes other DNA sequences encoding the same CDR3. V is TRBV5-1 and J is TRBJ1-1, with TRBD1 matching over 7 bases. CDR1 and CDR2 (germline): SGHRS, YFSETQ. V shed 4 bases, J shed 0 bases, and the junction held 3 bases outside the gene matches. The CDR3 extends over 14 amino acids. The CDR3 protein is CASSGGQMNTEAFF. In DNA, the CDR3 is TGCGCCAGCAGCGGGGGACAGATGAACACTGAAGCTTTCTTT.

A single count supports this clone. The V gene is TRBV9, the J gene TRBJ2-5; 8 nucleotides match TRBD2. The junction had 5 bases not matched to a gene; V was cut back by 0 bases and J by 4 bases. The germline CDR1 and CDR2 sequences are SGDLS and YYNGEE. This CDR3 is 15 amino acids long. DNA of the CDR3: TGTGCCAGCAGCGTAGTAGCGGGAAGGGGAGAGACCCAGTACTTC. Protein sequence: CASSVVAGRGETQYF. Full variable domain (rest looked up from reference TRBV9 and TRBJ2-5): DSGVTQTPKHLITATGQRVTLRCSPRSGDLSVYWYQQSLDQGLQFLIQYYNGEERAKGNILERFSAQQFPDLHSELNLSSLELGDSALYFCASSVVAGRGETQYFGPGTRLLVL.

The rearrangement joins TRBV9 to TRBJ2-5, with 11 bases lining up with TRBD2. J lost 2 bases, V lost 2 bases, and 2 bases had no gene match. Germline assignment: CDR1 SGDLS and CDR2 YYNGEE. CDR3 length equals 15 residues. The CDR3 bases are TGTGCCAGCAGCGTTAGCGGGGGGGGTCAAGAGACCCAGTACTTC. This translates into CASSVSGGGQETQYF.

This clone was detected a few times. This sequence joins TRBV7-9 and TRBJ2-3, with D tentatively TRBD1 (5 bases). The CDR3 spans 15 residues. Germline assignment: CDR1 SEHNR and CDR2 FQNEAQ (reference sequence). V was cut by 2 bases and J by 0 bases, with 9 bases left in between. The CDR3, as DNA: TGTGCCAGCAGCTTAAGCCAGGGAAGCACAGATACGCAGTATTTT. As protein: CASSLSQGSTDTQYF. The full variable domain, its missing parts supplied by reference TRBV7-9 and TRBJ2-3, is DTGVSQNPRHKITKRGQNVTFRCDPISEHNRLYWYRQTLGQGPEFLTYFQNEAQLEKSRLLSDRFSAERPKGSFSTLEIQRTEQGDSAMYLCASSLSQGSTDTQYFGPGTRLTVL.

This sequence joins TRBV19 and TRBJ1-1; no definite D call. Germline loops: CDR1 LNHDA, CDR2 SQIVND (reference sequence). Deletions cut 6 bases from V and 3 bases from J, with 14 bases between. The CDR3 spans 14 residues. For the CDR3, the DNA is TGTGCCAGTAGACGGGTTGCGGAGGACACTGAAGCTTTCTTT. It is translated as CASRRVAEDTEAFF.

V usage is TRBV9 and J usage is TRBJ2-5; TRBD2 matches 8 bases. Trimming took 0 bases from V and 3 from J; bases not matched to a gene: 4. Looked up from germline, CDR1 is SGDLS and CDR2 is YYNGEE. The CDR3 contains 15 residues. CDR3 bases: TGTGCCAGCAGCGTAGGTGGACTAGCTAAAGAGACCCAGTACTTC. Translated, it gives CASSVGGLAKETQYF.

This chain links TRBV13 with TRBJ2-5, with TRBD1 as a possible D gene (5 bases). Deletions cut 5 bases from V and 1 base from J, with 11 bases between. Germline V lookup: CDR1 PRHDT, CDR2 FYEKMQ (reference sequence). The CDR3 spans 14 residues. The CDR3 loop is CASSPAGSQETQYF. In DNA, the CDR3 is TGTGCCAGCAGCCCCGCAGGGTCCCAAGAGACCCAGTACTTC. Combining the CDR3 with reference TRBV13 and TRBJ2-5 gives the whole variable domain AAGVIQSPRHLIKEKRETATLKCYPIPRHDTVYWYQQGPGQDPQFLISFYEKMQSDKGSIPDRFSAQQFSDYHSELNMSSLELGDSALYFCASSPAGSQETQYFGPGTRLLVL.

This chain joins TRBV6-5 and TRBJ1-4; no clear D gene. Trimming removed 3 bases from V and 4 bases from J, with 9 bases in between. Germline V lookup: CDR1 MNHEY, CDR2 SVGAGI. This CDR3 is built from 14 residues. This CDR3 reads CASSYSGLNEKLFF. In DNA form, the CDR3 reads TGTGCCAGCAGTTATTCCGGTCTTAATGAAAAACTGTTTTTT.

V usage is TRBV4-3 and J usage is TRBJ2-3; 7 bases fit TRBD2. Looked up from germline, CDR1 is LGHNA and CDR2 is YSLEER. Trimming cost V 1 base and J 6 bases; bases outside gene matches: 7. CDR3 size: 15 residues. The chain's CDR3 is CASSQGRGLRDTQYF. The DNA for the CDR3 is TGCGCCAGCAGCCAAGGGAGGGGACTACGGGATACGCAGTATTTT.

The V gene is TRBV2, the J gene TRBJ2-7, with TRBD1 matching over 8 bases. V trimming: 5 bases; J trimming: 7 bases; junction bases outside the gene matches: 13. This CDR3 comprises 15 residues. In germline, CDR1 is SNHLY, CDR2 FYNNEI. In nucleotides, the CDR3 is TGTGCCAGCAGTTCCCCTCGACAGGGGAGTCCTGAGCAGTACTTC. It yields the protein CASSSPRQGSPEQYF.

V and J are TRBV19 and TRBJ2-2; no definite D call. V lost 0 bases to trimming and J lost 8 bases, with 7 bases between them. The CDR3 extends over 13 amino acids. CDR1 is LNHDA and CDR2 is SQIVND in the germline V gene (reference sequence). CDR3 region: CASSIDFPGELFF. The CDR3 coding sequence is TGTGCCAGTAGTATAGATTTCCCGGGGGAGCTGTTTTTT.

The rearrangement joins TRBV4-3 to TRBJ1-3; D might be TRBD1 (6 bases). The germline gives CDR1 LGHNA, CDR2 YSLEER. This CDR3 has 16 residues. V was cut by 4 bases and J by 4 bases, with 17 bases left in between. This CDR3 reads CASSLDRQGIGNTIYF. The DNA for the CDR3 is TGCGCCAGCAGCCTAGACCGTCAGGGGATCGGAAACACCATATATTTT.

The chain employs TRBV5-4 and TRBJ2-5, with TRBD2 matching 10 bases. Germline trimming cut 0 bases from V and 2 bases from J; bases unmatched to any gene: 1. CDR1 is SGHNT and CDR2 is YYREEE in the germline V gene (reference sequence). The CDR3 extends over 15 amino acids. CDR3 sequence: CASSLVLAGQETQYF. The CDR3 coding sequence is TGTGCCAGCAGCTTGGTACTAGCGGGGCAAGAGACCCAGTACTTC.

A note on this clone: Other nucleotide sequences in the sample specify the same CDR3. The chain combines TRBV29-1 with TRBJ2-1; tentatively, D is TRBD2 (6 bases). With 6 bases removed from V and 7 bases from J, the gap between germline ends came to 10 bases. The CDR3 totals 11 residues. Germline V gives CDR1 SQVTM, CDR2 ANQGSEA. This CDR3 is CSVGGGNEQFF. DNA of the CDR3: TGCAGCGTCGGGGGTGGTAATGAGCAGTTCTTC.

In nucleotides, the CDR3 is TGTGCCAGCTCTTCGCGGGCATCTCCTGAAGCTTTCTTT. Encoded protein: CASSSRASPEAFF. The chain uses TRBV18 and TRBJ1-1; D is unclear. Trimming pared 6 bases from V and 6 bases from J, leaving 14 bases between. This CDR3 has 13 residues. Looked up from germline, CDR1 is KGHSH and CDR2 is LQKENI.

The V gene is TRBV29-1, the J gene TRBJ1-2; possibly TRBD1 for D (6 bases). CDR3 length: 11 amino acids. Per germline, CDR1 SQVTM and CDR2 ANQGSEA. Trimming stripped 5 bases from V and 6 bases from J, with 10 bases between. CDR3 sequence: CSVFTGNGYTF. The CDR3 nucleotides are TGCAGCGTTTTCACAGGGAATGGCTACACCTTC.

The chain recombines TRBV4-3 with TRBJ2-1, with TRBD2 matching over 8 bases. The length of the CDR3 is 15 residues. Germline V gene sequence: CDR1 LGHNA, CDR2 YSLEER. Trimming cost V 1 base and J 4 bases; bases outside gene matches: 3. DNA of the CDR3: TGCGCCAGCAGCCAAGGGCGGGGGGATTACAATGAGCAGTTCTTC. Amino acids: CASSQGRGDYNEQFF.

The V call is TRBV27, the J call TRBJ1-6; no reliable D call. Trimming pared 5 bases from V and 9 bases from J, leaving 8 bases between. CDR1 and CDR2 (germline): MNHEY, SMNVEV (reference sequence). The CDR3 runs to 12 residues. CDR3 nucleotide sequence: TGTGCCAGCAGTCTTCGGAGTTCACCCCTCCACTTT. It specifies CASSLRSSPLHF.

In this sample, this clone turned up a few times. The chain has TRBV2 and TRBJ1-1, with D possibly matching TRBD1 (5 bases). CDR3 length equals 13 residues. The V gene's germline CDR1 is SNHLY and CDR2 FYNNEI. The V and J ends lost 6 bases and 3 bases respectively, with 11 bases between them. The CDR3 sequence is CASRRGRDTEAFF. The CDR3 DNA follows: TGTGCCAGCAGAAGGGGAAGGGACACTGAAGCTTTCTTT.

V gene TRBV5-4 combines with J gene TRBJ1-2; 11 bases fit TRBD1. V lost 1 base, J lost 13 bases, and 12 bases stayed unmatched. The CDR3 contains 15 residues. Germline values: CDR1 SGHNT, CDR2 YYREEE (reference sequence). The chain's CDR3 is CASSLSGGQGALGTF. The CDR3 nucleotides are TGTGCCAGCAGCTTGTCCGGTGGACAGGGGGCCCTGGGCACCTTC.

The CDR3 is CASSVDRANTGELFF. For the CDR3, the DNA is TGTGCCAGCAGCGTAGATCGGGCGAACACCGGGGAGCTGTTTTTT. The chain combines TRBV9 with TRBJ2-2; D gene ambiguous. V gave up 0 bases and J gave up 0 bases, with 6 bases separating them. In germline, CDR1 is SGDLS, CDR2 YYNGEE. The CDR3 has 15 amino acids.